This T cell receptor (beta chain) was identified in a study of neurological immune-mediated disorders. For the unsorted libraries, 2 million PBMCs stored at -80 C served as input. Study results and limitations: No expanded-clone CDR3 amino acid sequence recurred across subjects, suggesting private TCR-beta repertoires.

This clonotype showed up many times. Antigen specificity is unknown. It was by 5'RACE with 10-nucleotide random UMIs that the cDNA was made. Over 200 million TCR-beta sequences from 15-18 subjects came out of each sequencing run. TCRdb processed the 5' RACE reads anew with MiXCR; each CDR3 protein has one entry. This repertoire shows 30,000 or so distinct CDR3 sequences, approximately 12% found once; its top ten account for 7.8%. This clonotype originated in a man aged 55 to 70 in good health. The sequenced material came from PBMCs.

CDR3 in DNA: TGCGCCAGCAGCCAAGCCGTATACTCTGAGCAGTTCTTC. Translation gives CASSQAVYSEQFF. This chain joins TRBV4-3 and TRBJ2-1; D gene ambiguous. Germline-derived CDR1 and CDR2 are LGHNA and YSLEER. CDR3 length equals 13 residues. V was shortened by 1 base and J by 9 bases, with 10 bases between the two germline ends.